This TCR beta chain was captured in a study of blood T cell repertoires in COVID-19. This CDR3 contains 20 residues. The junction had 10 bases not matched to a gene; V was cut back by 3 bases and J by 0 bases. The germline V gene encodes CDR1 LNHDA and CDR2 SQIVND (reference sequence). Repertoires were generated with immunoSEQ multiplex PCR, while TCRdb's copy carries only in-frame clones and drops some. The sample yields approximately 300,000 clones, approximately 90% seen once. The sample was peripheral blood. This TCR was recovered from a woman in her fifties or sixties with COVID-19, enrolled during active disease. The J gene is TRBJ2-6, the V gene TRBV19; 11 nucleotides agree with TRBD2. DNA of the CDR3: TGTGCCAGTAGTATGAGATGGACTAGCGGGCGAGACTCTGGGGCCAACGTCCTGACTTTC. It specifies CASSMRWTSGRDSGANVLTF.